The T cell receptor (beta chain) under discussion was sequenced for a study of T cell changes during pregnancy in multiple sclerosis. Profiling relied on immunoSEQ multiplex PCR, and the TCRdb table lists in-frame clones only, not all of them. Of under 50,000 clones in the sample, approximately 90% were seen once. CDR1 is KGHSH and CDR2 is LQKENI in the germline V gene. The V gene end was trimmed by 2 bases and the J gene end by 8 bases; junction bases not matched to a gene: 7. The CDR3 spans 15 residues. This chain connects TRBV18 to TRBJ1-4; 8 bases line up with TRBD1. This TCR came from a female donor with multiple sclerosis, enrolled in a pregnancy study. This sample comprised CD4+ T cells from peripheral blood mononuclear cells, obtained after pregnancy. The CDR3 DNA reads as TGTGCCAGCTCACCAGAGACAGGGGTGGAGGAAAAACTGTTTTTT. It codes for CASSPETGVEEKLFF. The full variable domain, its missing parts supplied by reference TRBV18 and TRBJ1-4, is NAGVMQNPRHLVRRRGQEARLRCSPMKGHSHVYWYRQLPEEGLKFMVYLQKENIIDESGMPKERFSAEFPKEGPSILRIQQVVRGDSAAYFCASSPETGVEEKLFFGSGTQLSVL.